This TCR beta chain stems from a study of Graves' ophthalmopathy and Graves' hyperthyroidism. Overall study results and limits: Blood was where most expanded thyroid clonotypes above 0.001 frequency also turned up. Between ophthalmopathy and stable hyperthyroidism, a 13-signature model drew a separation with nearly 90% sensitivity and approximately 81% specificity.

Where ophthalmopathy was present, donors had moderate-to-severe activity, CAS ≥3, NOSPECS ≥4 and duration under 3 months. The sample holds many counts of this clonotype. The antigen is undetermined. Investigators amplified TCR beta CDR3 regions from RNA transcripts. The library came from an HTBI-primed first-round RT-PCR and a second-round multiplex PCR. MiXCR, run by TCRdb on the multiplex PCR reads, gives a single entry per CDR3 protein. This sample yields roughly 400,000 distinct CDR3 sequences, of which about 16% are seen a single time; roughly 1.4% belongs to the top ten. Germline CDR1 and CDR2: SGHRS and YFSETQ. V lost 6 bases, J lost 4 bases, and 9 bases stayed unmatched. There are 15 residues in the CDR3.

The chain employs TRBV5-1 and TRBJ2-7; 11 bases are a match to TRBD2. Sequencing input: peripheral blood. This TCR derives from a woman younger than 35 with Graves' ophthalmopathy. The CDR3 nucleotides read TGCGCCAGCACCCCGGGGGGACTAGCGGCGTACGAGCAGTACTTC. It specifies CASTPGGLAAYEQYF.